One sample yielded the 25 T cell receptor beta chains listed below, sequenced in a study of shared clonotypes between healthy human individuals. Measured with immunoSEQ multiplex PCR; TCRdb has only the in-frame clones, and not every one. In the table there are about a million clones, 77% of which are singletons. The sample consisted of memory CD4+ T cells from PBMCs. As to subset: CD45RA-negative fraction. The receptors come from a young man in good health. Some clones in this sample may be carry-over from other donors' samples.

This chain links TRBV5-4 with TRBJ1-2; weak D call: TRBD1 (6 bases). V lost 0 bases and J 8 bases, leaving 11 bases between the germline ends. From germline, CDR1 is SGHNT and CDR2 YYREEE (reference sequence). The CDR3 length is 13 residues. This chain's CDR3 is CASSLVGARGYTF. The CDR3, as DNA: TGTGCCAGCAGCTTGGTGGGGGCGAGGGGCTACACCTTC.

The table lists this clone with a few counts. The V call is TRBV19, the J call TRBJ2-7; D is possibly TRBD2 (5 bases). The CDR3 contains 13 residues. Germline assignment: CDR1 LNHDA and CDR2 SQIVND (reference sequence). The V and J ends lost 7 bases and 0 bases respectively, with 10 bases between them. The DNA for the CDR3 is TGTGCCAGTACAAGAGGGCCCTCCTACGAGCAGTACTTC. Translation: CASTRGPSYEQYF.

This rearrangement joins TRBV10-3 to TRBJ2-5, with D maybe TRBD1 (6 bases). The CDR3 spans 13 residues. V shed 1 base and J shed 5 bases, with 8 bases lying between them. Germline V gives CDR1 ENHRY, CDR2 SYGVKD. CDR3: CAISEYRDETQYF. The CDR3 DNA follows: TGTGCCATCAGTGAGTACAGGGATGAGACCCAGTACTTC.

CDR3 nucleotide sequence: TGCGCCAGCAGCTTCGGGACTAGCGCTTCAGATACGCAGTATTTT. Translating it yields CASSFGTSASDTQYF. This sequence joins TRBV5-1 and TRBJ2-3, with 10 bases identical to TRBD2. The CDR3 is made up of 15 amino acids. Trimming at V came to 2 bases and at J to 4 bases, leaving 4 bases not matched to a gene. Germline CDR1 reads SGHRS; CDR2 reads YFSETQ.

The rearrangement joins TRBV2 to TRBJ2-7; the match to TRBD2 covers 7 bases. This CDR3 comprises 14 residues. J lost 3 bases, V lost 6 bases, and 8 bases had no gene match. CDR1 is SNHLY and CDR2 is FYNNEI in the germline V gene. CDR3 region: CASSAEAGLYEQYF. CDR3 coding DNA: TGTGCCAGCAGCGCCGAAGCGGGGCTCTACGAGCAGTACTTC.

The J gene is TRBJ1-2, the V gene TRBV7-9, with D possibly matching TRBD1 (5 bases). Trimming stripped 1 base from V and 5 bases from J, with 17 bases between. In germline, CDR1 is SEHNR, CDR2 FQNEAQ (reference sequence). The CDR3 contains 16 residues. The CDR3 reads CASSLGGRIEGYGYTF. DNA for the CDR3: TGTGCCAGCAGCTTAGGGGGCCGGATTGAGGGGTATGGCTACACCTTC.

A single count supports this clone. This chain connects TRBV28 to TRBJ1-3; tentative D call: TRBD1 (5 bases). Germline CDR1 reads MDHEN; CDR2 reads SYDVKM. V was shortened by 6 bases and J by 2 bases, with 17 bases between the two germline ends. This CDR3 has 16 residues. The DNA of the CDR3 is TGTGCCAGCAGCCGTATACTAAGAGGGGCTGGAAACACCATATATTTT. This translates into CASSRILRGAGNTIYF. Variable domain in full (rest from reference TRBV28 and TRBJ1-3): DVKVTQSSRYLVKRTGEKVFLECVQDMDHENMFWYRQDPGLGLRLIYFSYDVKMKEKGDIPEGYSVSREKKERFSLILESASTNQTSMYLCASSRILRGAGNTIYFGEGSWLTVV.

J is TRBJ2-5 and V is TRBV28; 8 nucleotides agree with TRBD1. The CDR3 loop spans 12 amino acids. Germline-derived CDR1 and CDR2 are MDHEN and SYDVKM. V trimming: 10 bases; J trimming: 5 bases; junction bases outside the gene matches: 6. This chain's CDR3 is CATLQGAETQYF. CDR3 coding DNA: TGTGCCACTTTGCAGGGGGCGGAGACCCAGTACTTC.

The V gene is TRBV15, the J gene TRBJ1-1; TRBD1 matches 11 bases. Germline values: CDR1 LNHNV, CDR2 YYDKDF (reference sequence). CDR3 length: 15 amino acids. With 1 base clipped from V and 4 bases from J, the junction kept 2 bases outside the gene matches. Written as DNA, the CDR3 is TGTGCCACCAGCAGAGCCGGGACAGGGGGCACTGAAGCTTTCTTT. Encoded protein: CATSRAGTGGTEAFF. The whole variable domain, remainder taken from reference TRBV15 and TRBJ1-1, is DAMVIQNPRYQVTQFGKPVTLSCSQTLNHNVMYWYQQKSSQAPKLLFHYYDKDFNNEADTPDNFQSRRPNTSFCFLDIRSPGLGDTAMYLCATSRAGTGGTEAFFGQGTRLTVV.

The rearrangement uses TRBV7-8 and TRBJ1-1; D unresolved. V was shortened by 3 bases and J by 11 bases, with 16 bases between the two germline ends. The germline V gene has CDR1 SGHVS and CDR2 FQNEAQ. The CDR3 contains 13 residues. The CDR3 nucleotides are TGTGCCAGCAGCTTTAGTATGTTCGGAATGGCTTTCTTT. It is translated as CASSFSMFGMAFF.

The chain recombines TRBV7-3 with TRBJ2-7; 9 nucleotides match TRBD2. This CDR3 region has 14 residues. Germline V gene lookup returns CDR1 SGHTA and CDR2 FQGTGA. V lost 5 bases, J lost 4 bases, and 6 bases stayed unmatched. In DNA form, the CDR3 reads TGTGCCAGCAGCCACTCTAGCGGGACATACGAGCAGTACTTC. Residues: CASSHSSGTYEQYF. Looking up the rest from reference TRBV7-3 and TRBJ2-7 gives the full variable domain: GAGVSQTPSNKVTEKGKYVELRCDPISGHTALYWYRQSLGQGPEFLIYFQGTGAADDSGLPNDRFFAVRPEGSVSTLKIQRTERGDSAVYLCASSHSSGTYEQYFGPGTRLTVT.

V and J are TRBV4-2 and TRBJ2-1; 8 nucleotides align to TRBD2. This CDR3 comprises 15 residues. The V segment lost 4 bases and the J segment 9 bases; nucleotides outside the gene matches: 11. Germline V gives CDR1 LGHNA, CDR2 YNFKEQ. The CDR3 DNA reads TGTGCCAGCAGCCCTCCCGGGACTAGAGGTAGTGAGCAGTTCTTC. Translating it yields CASSPPGTRGSEQFF.

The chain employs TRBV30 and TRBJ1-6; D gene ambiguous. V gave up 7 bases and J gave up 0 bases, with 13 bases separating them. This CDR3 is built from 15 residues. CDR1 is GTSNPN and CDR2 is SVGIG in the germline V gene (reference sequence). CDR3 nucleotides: TGTGCCTCGCGCGGGCAGAGCTCCTATAATTCACCCCTCCACTTT. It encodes CASRGQSSYNSPLHF.

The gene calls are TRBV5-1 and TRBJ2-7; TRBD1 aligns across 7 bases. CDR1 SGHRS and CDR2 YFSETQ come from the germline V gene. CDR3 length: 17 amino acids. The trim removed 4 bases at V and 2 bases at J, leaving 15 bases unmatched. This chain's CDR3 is CASSLTTSRQGTYEQYF. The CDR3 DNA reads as TGCGCCAGCAGCCTAACCACTTCAAGACAGGGAACCTACGAGCAGTACTTC. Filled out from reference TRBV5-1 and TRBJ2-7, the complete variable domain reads KAGVTQTPRYLIKTRGQQVTLSCSPISGHRSVSWYQQTPGQGLQFLFEYFSETQRNKGNFPGRFSGRQFSNSRSEMNVSTLELGDSALYLCASSLTTSRQGTYEQYFGPGTRLTVT.

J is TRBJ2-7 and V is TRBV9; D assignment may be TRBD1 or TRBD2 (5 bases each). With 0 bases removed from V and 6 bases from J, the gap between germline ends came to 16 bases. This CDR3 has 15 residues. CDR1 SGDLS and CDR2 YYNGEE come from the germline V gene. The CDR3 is CASSVDERPGGEQYF. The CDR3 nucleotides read TGTGCCAGCAGCGTAGACGAGCGGCCTGGGGGCGAGCAGTACTTC.

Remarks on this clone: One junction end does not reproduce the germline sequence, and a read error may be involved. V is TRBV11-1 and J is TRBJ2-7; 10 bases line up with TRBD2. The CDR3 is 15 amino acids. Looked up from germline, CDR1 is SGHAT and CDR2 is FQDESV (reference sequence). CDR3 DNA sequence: TGTGCCAGCAGCTTAGTCCGGACTAGCGGTTACGAGCGGTACTTC. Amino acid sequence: CASSLVRTSGYERYF.

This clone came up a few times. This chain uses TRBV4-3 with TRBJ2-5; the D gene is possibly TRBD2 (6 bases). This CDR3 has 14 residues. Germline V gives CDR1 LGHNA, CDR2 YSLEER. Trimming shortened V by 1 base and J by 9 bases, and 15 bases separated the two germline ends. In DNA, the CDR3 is TGCGCCAGCAGCCAAGTGCCCAGCGGGCGGGCCCAGTACTTC. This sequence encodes CASSQVPSGRAQYF.

The CDR3 coding sequence is TGTGCCAGCAGCTTAAGGGGGCCGGGGAACACCGGGGAGCTGTTTTTT. It codes for CASSLRGPGNTGELFF. This chain links TRBV7-3 with TRBJ2-2, with a possible D match to TRBD1 (6 bases). Germline V gene lookup returns CDR1 SGHTA and CDR2 FQGTGA. The CDR3 consists of 16 residues. V shed 1 base and J shed 1 base, with 10 bases lying between them.

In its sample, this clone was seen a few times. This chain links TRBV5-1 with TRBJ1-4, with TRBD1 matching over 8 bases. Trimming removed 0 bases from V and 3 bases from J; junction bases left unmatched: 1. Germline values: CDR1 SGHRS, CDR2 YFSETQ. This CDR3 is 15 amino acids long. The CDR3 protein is CASSLGTGSNEKLFF. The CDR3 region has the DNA TGCGCCAGCAGCTTGGGGACAGGGTCTAATGAAAAACTGTTTTTT.

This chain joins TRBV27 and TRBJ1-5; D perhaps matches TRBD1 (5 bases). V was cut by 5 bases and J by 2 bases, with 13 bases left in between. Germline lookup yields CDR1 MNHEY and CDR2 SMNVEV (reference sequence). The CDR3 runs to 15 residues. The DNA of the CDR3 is TGTGCCAGCAGTCCCTGGGGGGGAGGCAATCAGCCCCAGCATTTT. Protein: CASSPWGGGNQPQHF.

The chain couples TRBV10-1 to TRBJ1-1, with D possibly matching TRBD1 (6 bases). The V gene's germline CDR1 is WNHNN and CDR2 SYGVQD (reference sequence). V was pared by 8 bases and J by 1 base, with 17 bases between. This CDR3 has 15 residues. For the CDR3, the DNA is TGCGCCAGCTCCGGGGGCGGGCTCGGGAACACTGAAGCTTTCTTT. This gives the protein CASSGGGLGNTEAFF.

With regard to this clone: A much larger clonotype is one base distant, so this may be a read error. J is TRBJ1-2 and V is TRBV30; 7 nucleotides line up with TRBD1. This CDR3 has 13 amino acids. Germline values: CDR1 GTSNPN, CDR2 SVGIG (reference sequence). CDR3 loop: CVWSRQGPYGYTF. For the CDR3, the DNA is TGTGTCTGGAGCAGACAGGGCCCCTATGGCTACACCTTC. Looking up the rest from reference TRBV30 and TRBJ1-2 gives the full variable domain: SQTIHQWPATLVQPVGSPLSLECTVEGTSNPNLYWYRQAAGRGLQLLFYSVGIGQISSEVPQNLSASRPQDRQFILSSKKLLLSDSGFYLCVWSRQGPYGYTFGSGTRLTVV.

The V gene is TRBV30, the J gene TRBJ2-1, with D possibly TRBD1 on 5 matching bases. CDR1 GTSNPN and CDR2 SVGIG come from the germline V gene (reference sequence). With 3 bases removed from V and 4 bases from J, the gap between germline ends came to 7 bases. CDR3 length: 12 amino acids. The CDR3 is CAWRAGYNEQFF. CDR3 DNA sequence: TGTGCCTGGAGGGCAGGGTACAATGAGCAGTTCTTC.

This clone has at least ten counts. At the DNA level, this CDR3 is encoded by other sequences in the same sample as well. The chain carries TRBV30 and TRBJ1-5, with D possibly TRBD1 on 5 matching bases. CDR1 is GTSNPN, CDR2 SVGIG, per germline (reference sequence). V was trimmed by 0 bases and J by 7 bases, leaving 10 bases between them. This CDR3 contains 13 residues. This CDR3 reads CAWSVLGDQPQHF. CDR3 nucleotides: TGTGCCTGGAGTGTACTTGGGGACCAGCCCCAGCATTTT.

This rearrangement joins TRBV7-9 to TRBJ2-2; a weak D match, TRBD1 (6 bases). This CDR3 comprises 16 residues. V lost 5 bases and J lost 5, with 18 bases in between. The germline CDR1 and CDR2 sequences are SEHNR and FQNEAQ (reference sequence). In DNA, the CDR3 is TGTGCCAGCAGCCCCCAGGGGTTATTTGTAACCGGGGAGCTGTTTTTT. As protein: CASSPQGLFVTGELFF.